The source of this T cell receptor (beta chain) is a study of post-analysis software for immune sequencing data. Study context: Relapsing-remitting, secondary progressive and progressive-relapsing multiple sclerosis courses were included. Study-wide points: TRBV5-6, TRBV5-1 and TRBV20-1 belonged to a set of roughly 5 TRBV segments that were more frequent in patients than controls.

Unmatched junction bases numbered 8, after V lost 2 bases and J lost 7 bases. CDR1 SEHNR and CDR2 FQNEAQ come from the germline V gene (reference sequence). This CDR3 has 15 residues. To note about this clonotype: No antigen is known for it.

TCR beta cDNA libraries had unique molecular identifiers. TCRdb re-derived calls from the PCR reads in MiXCR, one entry per CDR3 protein. This sample has 740,000 or so distinct CDR3 sequences, with about 53% found just once. The specimen was blood. The chain couples TRBV7-9 to TRBJ2-1, with 7 bases that match TRBD2. This receptor was obtained from a girl under 18 with multiple sclerosis. DNA of the CDR3: TGTGCCAGCAGCTTAATAGCGGGCGGAATTAATGAGCAGTTCTTC. The encoded protein is CASSLIAGGINEQFF. The full variable domain, completed using reference TRBV7-9 and TRBJ2-1, is DTGVSQNPRHKITKRGQNVTFRCDPISEHNRLYWYRQTLGQGPEFLTYFQNEAQLEKSRLLSDRFSAERPKGSFSTLEIQRTEQGDSAMYLCASSLIAGGINEQFFGPGTRLTVL.